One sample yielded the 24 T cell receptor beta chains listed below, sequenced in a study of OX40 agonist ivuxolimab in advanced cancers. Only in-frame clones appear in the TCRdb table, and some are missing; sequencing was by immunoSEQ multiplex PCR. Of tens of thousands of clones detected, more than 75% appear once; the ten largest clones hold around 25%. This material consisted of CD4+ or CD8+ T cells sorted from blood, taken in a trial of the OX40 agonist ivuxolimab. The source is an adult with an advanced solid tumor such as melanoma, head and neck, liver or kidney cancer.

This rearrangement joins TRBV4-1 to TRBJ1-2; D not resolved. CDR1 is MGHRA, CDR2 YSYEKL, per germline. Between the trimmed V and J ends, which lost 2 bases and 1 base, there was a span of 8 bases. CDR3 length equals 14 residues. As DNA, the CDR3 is TGCGCCAGCAGCCAATATCCCAGTAACTATGGCTACACCTTC. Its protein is CASSQYPSNYGYTF.

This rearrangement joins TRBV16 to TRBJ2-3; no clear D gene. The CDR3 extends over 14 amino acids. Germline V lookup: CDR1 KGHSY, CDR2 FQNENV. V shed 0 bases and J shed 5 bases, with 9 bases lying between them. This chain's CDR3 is CASSQSWTRDTQYF. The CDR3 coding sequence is TGTGCCAGCAGCCAATCATGGACGAGAGATACGCAGTATTTT.

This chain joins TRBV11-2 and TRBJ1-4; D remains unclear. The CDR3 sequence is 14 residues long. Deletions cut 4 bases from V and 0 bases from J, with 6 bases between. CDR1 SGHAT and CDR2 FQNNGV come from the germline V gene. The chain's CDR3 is CASSSRATNEKLFF. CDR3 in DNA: TGTGCCAGCAGCTCACGTGCAACTAATGAAAAACTGTTTTTT.

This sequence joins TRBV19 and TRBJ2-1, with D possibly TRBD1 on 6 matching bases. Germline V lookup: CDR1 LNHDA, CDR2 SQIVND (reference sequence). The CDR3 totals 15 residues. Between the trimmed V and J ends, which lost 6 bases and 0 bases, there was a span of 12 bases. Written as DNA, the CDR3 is TGTGCCAGTAGCTCACAGGGAAGCTCCTACAATGAGCAGTTCTTC. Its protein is CASSSQGSSYNEQFF.

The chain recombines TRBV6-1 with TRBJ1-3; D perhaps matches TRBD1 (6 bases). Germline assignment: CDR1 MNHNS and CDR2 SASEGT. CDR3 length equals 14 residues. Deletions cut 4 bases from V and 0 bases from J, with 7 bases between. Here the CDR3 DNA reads TGTGCCAGCAGTGCAGGGGTCTCTGGAAACACCATATATTTT. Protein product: CASSAGVSGNTIYF.

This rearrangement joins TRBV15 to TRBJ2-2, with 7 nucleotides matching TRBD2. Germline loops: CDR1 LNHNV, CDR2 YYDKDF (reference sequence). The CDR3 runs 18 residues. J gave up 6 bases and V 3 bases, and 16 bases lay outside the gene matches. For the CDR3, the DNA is TGTGCCACCAGCAGTCACATCTGGGGGACTATGAGCTCCGGGGAGCTGTTTTTT. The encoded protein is CATSSHIWGTMSSGELFF.

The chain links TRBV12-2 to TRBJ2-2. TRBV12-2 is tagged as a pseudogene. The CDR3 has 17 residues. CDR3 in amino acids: CASRPDVGGKNTGELFF. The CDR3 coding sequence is TGTGCAAGTCGCCCAGACGTGGGGGGCAAGAACACCGGGGAGCTGTTTTTT.

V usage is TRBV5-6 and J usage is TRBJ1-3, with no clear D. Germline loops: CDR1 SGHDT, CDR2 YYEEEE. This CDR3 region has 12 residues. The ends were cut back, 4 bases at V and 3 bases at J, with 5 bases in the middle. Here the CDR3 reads CASSQDGNTIYF. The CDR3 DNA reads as TGTGCCAGCAGCCAAGATGGAAACACCATATATTTT.

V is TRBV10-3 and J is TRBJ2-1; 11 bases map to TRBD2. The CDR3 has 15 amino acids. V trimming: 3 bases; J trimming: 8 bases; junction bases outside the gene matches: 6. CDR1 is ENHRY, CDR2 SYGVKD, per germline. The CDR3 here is CAISDIAGGHHEQFF. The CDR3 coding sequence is TGTGCCATCAGTGATATAGCGGGGGGGCATCATGAGCAGTTCTTC.

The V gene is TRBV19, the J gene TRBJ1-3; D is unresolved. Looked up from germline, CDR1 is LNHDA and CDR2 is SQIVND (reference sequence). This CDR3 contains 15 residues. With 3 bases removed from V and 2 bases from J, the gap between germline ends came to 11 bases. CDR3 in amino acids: CASSMTGVPGNTIYF. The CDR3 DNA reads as TGTGCCAGTAGTATGACCGGGGTACCTGGAAACACCATATATTTT.

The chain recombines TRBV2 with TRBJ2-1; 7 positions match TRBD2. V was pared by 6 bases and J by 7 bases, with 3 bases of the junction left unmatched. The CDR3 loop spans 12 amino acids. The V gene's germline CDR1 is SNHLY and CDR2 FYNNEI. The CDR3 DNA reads TGTGCCAGCAGGGTGGGGGGGAATGAGCAGTTCTTC. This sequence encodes CASRVGGNEQFF.

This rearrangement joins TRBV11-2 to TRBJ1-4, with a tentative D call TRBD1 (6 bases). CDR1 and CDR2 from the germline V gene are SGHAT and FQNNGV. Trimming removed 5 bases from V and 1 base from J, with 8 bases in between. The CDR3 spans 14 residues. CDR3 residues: CASSQGQTNEKLFF. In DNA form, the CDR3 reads TGTGCCAGCAGCCAGGGGCAAACTAATGAAAAACTGTTTTTT.

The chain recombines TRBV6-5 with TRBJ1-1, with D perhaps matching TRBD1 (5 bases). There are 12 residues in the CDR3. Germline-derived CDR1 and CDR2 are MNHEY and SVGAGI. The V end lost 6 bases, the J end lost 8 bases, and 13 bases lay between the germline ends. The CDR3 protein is CASRTQGMEAFF. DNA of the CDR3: TGTGCCAGCAGGACGCAGGGTATGGAAGCTTTCTTT.

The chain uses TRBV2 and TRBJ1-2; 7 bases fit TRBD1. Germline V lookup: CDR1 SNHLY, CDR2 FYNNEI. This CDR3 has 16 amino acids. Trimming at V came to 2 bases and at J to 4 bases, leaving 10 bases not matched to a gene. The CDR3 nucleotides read TGTGCCAGCAGTGAAACAACGGACAGGAGATTCTATGGCTACACCTTC. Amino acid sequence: CASSETTDRRFYGYTF. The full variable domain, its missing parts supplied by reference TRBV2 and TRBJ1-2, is EPEVTQTPSHQVTQMGQEVILRCVPISNHLYFYWYRQILGQKVEFLVSFYNNEISEKSEIFDDQFSVERPDGSNFTLKIRSTKLEDSAMYFCASSETTDRRFYGYTFGSGTRLTVV.

CDR3 in amino acids: CASSLDRGGGNEQFF. CDR3 nucleotides: TGTGCCAGCAGTCTCGACAGGGGAGGGGGCAATGAGCAGTTCTTC. The rearrangement links TRBV6-5 to TRBJ2-1; D is perhaps TRBD1 (8 bases). The germline CDR1 and CDR2 sequences are MNHEY and SVGAGI. V was trimmed by 5 bases and J by 6 bases, leaving 17 bases between them. This CDR3 is built from 15 residues.

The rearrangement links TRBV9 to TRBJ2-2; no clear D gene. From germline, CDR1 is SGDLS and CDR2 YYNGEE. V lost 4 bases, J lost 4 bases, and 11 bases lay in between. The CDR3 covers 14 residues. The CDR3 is CASSSFPITGELFF. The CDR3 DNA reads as TGTGCCAGCAGCTCTTTCCCCATCACCGGGGAGCTGTTTTTT.

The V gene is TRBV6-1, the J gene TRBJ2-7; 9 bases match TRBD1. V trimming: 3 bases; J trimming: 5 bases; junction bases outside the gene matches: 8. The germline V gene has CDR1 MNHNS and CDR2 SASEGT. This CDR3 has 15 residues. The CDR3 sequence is CASSEGTGRLDEQYF. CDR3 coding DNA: TGTGCCAGCAGTGAGGGGACAGGGAGGTTGGACGAGCAGTACTTC.

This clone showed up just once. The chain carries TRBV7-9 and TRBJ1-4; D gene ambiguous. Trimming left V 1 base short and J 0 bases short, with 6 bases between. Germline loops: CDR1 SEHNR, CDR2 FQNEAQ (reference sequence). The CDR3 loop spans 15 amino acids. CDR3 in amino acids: CASSLGWATNEKLFF. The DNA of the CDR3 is TGTGCCAGCAGCTTAGGTTGGGCAACTAATGAAAAACTGTTTTTT. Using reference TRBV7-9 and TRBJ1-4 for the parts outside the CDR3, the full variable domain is DTGVSQNPRHKITKRGQNVTFRCDPISEHNRLYWYRQTLGQGPEFLTYFQNEAQLEKSRLLSDRFSAERPKGSFSTLEIQRTEQGDSAMYLCASSLGWATNEKLFFGSGTQLSVL.

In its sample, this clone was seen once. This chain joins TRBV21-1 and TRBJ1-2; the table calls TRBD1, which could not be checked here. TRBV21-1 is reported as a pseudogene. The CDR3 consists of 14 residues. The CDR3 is CASSKVPDNYGYTF. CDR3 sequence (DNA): TGTGCCAGCAGCAAAGTTCCAGATAACTATGGCTACACCTTC.

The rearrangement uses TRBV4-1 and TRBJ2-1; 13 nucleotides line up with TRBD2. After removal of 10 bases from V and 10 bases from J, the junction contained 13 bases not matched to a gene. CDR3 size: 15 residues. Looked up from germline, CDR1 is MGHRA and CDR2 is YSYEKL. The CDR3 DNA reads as TGCGCCACGACGGGGACTAGCGGGGAGTACGGCGAGCAGTTCTTC. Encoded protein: CATTGTSGEYGEQFF.

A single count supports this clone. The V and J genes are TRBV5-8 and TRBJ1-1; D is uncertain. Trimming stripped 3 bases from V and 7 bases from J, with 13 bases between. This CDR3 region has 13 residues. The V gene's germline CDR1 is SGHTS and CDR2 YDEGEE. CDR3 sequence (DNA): TGTGCCAGCAGCTCCGGATGGGATGTTGAAGCTTTCTTT. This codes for CASSSGWDVEAFF.

Written as DNA, the CDR3 is TGTGCCAGCAGTCCGGGACTAGCGAGCGAGCAGTACTTC. Translating gives CASSPGLASEQYF. V usage is TRBV27 and J usage is TRBJ2-7; TRBD2 matches at 10 bases. V shed 5 bases, J shed 6 bases, and the junction held 4 bases outside the gene matches. The CDR3 covers 13 residues. Per germline, CDR1 MNHEY and CDR2 SMNVEV (reference sequence).

CDR3 bases: TGTGCCAGCAGCGTAGATCCAGTGGGGGGCCTCACAGATACGCAGTATTTT. Translation: CASSVDPVGGLTDTQYF. This sequence joins TRBV9 and TRBJ2-3; D tentatively fits TRBD1 or TRBD2 (6 bases each). This CDR3 spans 17 amino acids. V gave up 0 bases and J gave up 2 bases, with 16 bases separating them. Germline V lookup: CDR1 SGDLS, CDR2 YYNGEE.

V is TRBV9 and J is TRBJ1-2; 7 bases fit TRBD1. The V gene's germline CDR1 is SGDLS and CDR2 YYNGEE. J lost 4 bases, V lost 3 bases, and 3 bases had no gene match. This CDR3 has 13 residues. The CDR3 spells CASSETGIYGYTF. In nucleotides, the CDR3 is TGTGCCAGCAGCGAGACAGGGATCTATGGCTACACCTTC.